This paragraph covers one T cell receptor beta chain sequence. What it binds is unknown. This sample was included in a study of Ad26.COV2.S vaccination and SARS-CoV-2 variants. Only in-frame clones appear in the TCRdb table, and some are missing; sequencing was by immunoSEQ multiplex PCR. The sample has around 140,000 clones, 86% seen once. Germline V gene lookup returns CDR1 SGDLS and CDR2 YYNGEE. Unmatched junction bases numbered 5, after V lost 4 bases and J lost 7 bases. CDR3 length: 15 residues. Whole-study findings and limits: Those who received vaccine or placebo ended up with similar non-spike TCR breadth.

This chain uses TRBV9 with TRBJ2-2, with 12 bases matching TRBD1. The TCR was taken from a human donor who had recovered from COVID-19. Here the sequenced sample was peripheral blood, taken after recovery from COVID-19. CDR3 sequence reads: CASSFGTGGYGELFF. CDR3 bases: TGTGCCAGCAGCTTCGGGACAGGGGGCTACGGGGAGCTGTTTTTT.